The following is a T cell receptor (beta chain) sequence with its context. What it binds is not known. The data derive from a study of monozygotic twins with inflammatory bowel disease. Points from the study as a whole: Healthy co-twins exceeded IBD patients in TCRbeta diversity as measured by inverse Simpson.

The template switching step added UMIs that contained a 6-nucleotide sample barcode. Nested amplification of TCRalpha and TCRbeta cDNA involved two PCRs of approximately 17 and 9 cycles. TCRdb re-called the 5' RACE reads and catalogs CDR3 proteins one per entry, DNA excluded. Its listing shows over 110,000 distinct CDR3 sequences. This CDR3 comprises 15 residues. Germline V gene lookup returns CDR1 SGHRS and CDR2 YFSETQ. Sequenced material: blood. The source is a human donor with ulcerative colitis or Crohn's disease, or a healthy co-twin of an affected twin (not recorded which). This rearrangement joins TRBV5-1 to TRBJ2-1; TCRdb gives TRBD2 as the D gene, but with no DNA this cannot be confirmed. The CDR3 protein is CASSFSGGPGSEQFF.